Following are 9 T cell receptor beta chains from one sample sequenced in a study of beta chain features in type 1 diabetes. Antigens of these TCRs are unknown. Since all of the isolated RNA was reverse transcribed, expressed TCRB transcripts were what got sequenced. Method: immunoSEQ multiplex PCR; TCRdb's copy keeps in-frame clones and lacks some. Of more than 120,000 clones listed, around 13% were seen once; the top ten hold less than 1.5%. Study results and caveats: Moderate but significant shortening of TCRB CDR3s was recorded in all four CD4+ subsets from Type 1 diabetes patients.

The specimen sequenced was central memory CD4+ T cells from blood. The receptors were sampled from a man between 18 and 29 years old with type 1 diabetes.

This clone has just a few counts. The CDR3 DNA reads TGCGCCAGCAGCATGGGCGCTGTAGATACGCAGTATTTT. It codes for CASSMGAVDTQYF. This rearrangement joins TRBV5-1 to TRBJ2-3; D unresolved. Germline V gene data show CDR1 as SGHRS and CDR2 as YFSETQ. Trimming took 4 bases from V and 5 from J, leaving 11 bases between them. This CDR3 region has 13 residues.

CDR3 coding DNA: TGTGCCAGCAGCTTAGCGCCGGACTTATATGGCTACACCTTC. This gives the protein CASSLAPDLYGYTF. This chain joins TRBV7-2 and TRBJ1-2, with no clear D. This CDR3 region has 14 residues. With 0 bases removed from V and 5 bases from J, the gap between germline ends came to 10 bases. Germline assignment: CDR1 SGHTA and CDR2 FQGNSA.

The CDR3 protein is CASSPPGRDMNTEAFF. CDR3 nucleotide sequence: TGTGCCAGCTCACCACCGGGCAGGGACATGAACACTGAAGCTTTCTTT. J is TRBJ1-1 and V is TRBV18; D might be TRBD1 (6 bases). The CDR3 covers 16 residues. CDR1 KGHSH and CDR2 LQKENI come from the germline V gene. The V and J ends lost 0 bases and 0 bases respectively, with 11 bases between them.

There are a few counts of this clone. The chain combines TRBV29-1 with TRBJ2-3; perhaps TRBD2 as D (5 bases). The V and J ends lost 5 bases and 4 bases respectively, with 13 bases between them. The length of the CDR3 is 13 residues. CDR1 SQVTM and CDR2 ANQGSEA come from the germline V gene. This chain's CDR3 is CSVRQTGSDTQYF. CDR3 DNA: TGCAGCGTTCGACAAACGGGGTCAGATACGCAGTATTTT.

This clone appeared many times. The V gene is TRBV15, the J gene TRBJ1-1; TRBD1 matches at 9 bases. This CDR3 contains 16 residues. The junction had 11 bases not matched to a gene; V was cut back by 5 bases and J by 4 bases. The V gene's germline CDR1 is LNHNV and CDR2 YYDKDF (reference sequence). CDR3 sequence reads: CATSRGQGMGGTEAFF. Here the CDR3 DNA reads TGTGCCACCAGCCGGGGACAGGGAATGGGTGGCACTGAAGCTTTCTTT.

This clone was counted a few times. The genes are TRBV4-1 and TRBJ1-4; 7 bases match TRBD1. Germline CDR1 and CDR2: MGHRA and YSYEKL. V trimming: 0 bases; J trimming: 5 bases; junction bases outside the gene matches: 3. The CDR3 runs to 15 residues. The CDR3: CASSQEGGQNEKLFF. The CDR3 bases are TGCGCCAGCAGCCAAGAGGGGGGACAGAATGAAAAACTGTTTTTT.

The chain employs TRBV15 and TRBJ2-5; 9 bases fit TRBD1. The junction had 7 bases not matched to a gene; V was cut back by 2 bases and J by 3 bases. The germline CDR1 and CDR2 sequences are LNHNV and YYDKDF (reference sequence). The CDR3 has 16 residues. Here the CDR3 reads CATSRPGQGGEETQYF. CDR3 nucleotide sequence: TGTGCCACCAGCAGACCGGGACAGGGAGGAGAAGAGACCCAGTACTTC.

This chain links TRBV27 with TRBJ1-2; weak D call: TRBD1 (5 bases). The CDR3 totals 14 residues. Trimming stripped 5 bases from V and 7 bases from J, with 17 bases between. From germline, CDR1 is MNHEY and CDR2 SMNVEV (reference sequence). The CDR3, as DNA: TGTGCCAGCAGTAACCGACAAGGGGCGGGTGGCTACACCTTC. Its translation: CASSNRQGAGGYTF.

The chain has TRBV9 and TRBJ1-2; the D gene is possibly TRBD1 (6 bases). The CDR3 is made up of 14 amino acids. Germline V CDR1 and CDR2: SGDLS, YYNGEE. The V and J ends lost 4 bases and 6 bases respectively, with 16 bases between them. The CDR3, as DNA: TGTGCCAGCAGCCCTACAGGGCCCCCAGATGGCTACACCTTC. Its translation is CASSPTGPPDGYTF.